Each of the 22 T cell receptor beta chains below was sequenced from the same sample in a study of T cell responses to AZD1222 COVID-19 vaccine. Sequencing was performed with immunoSEQ multiplex PCR; in TCRdb, only in-frame clones are kept and a portion is missing. The sample yields some 50,000 clones, roughly three quarters seen once. The sequenced sample was peripheral blood, obtained on day 0 of MenACWY control vaccination. The source of these receptors is an adult in good health.

This clone was detected only a few times. At one end, the junction sequence differs from germline, possibly due to a read error. The chain uses TRBV5-1 and TRBJ1-1; D perhaps matches TRBD1 (6 bases). There are 12 residues in the CDR3. From germline, CDR1 is SGHRS and CDR2 YFSETQ. The CDR3 bases are TGCGCCAGCAGCTTGGACCCGGGGGCGCTTTACTTT. Amino acids: CASSLDPGALYF.

The V gene is TRBV28, the J gene TRBJ2-2; 9 positions match TRBD2. After removal of 5 bases from V and 4 bases from J, the junction contained 11 bases not matched to a gene. The CDR3 sequence is 17 residues long. Per germline, CDR1 MDHEN and CDR2 SYDVKM. CDR3 region: CASSHLGIAGATGELFF. The CDR3 DNA sequence: TGTGCCAGCAGTCATTTAGGTATAGCGGGAGCCACCGGGGAGCTGTTTTTT. Drawing the rest from reference TRBV28 and TRBJ2-2, the complete variable domain is DVKVTQSSRYLVKRTGEKVFLECVQDMDHENMFWYRQDPGLGLRLIYFSYDVKMKEKGDIPEGYSVSREKKERFSLILESASTNQTSMYLCASSHLGIAGATGELFFGEGSRLTVL.

The chain uses TRBV6-5 and TRBJ1-3, with no clear D. In germline, CDR1 is MNHEY, CDR2 SVGAGI. Trimming took 2 bases from V and 0 from J, leaving 5 bases between them. The length of the CDR3 is 14 residues. The chain's CDR3 is CASSYTDSGNTIYF. The CDR3 region has the DNA TGTGCCAGCAGTTACACGGACTCTGGAAACACCATATATTTT.

V and J are TRBV4-1 and TRBJ2-5; D not certain. CDR3 length: 14 residues. V lost 1 base to trimming and J lost 2 bases, with 8 bases between them. Germline V gene data show CDR1 as MGHRA and CDR2 as YSYEKL. This chain's CDR3 is CASSQVVGQETQYF. The CDR3 DNA reads as TGCGCCAGCAGCCAAGTGGTCGGGCAAGAGACCCAGTACTTC.

V usage is TRBV5-5 and J usage is TRBJ1-4, with a weak D call TRBD1 (6 bases). Between the trimmed V and J ends, which lost 0 bases and 7 bases, there was a span of 13 bases. Germline V lookup: CDR1 SGHKS, CDR2 YYEKEE (reference sequence). CDR3 length: 15 amino acids. The CDR3 region has the DNA TGTGCCAGCAGCTTGGCGGGGGGCGCGAGTGAAAAACTGTTTTTT. The encoded protein is CASSLAGGASEKLFF.

V usage is TRBV2 and J usage is TRBJ1-2, with a tentative D call TRBD1 (6 bases). V lost 6 bases and J 0 bases, leaving 8 bases between the germline ends. Germline loops: CDR1 SNHLY, CDR2 FYNNEI. CDR3 length: 13 residues. CDR3 residues: CASRTGTNYGYTF. The CDR3 DNA reads TGTGCCAGCAGAACAGGGACTAACTATGGCTACACCTTC.

The CDR3 DNA sequence: TGTGCCACCAGTGATTTCGTCCAGGACGAGCAGTACTTC. It is translated as CATSDFVQDEQYF. The chain couples TRBV24-1 to TRBJ2-7; unclear D gene. Looked up from germline, CDR1 is KGHDR and CDR2 is SFDVKD. V was trimmed by 1 base and J by 5 bases, leaving 8 bases between them. The CDR3 covers 13 residues.

The V gene is TRBV4-1, the J gene TRBJ1-5, with a tentative D call TRBD1 (6 bases). Germline CDR1 and CDR2: MGHRA and YSYEKL. The CDR3 has 17 residues. Trimming pared 0 bases from V and 5 bases from J, leaving 17 bases between. CDR3 sequence: CASSQDGPGQSYQPQHF. CDR3 coding DNA: TGCGCCAGCAGCCAAGACGGTCCGGGACAATCGTATCAGCCCCAGCATTTT.

This chain joins TRBV5-4 and TRBJ2-2; no definite D call. Germline CDR1 reads SGHNT; CDR2 reads YYREEE (reference sequence). With 4 bases removed from V and 7 bases from J, the gap between germline ends came to 11 bases. The CDR3 spans 13 residues. CDR3 nucleotides: TGTGCCAGCAGCCCTACTCGTGTCGGGGAGCTGTTTTTT. Its protein product is CASSPTRVGELFF.

This clone was detected once. The V call is TRBV28, the J call TRBJ1-5, with a tentative D call TRBD1 (5 bases). The CDR3 runs 15 residues. Germline V lookup: CDR1 MDHEN, CDR2 SYDVKM. The V end lost 4 bases, the J end lost 4 bases, and 14 bases lay between the germline ends. The chain's CDR3 is CASSSLGQINQPQHF. CDR3 bases: TGTGCCAGCAGTTCCTTGGGGCAGATTAATCAGCCCCAGCATTTT.

This clone was detected a few times. The chain employs TRBV14 and TRBJ1-1; unclear D gene. Germline V gives CDR1 SGHDN, CDR2 FVKESK. Deletions cut 1 base from V and 4 bases from J, with 13 bases between. This CDR3 spans 15 amino acids. Here the CDR3 DNA reads TGTGCCAGCAGCCAAGCGGAAGGTTGGGGCACTGAAGCTTTCTTT. Translation gives CASSQAEGWGTEAFF.

This chain joins TRBV2 and TRBJ2-1, with D unresolved. V shed 3 bases and J shed 9 bases, with 12 bases lying between them. The CDR3 consists of 13 residues. The germline V gene has CDR1 SNHLY and CDR2 FYNNEI. The CDR3 DNA is TGTGCCAGCAGTGAGTCCGACCGCGGTGAGCAGTTCTTC. Translated: CASSESDRGEQFF.

Written as DNA, the CDR3 is TGTGCCAGCAGTTACCGAGCGGATGAGCAGTTCTTC. It encodes CASSYRADEQFF. The chain has TRBV6-6 and TRBJ2-1; a possible D gene is TRBD2 (5 bases). Germline CDR1 reads MNHNY; CDR2 reads SVGAGI (reference sequence). V shed 2 bases and J shed 8 bases, with 7 bases lying between them. The CDR3 spans 12 residues.

This chain links TRBV7-9 with TRBJ2-7, with 8 positions matching TRBD2. Germline V gives CDR1 SEHNR, CDR2 FQNEAQ (reference sequence). J gave up 3 bases and V 2 bases, and 3 bases lay outside the gene matches. This CDR3 spans 14 amino acids. In nucleotides, the CDR3 is TGTGCCAGCAGCTTAACTAGCGGTGGCTACGAGCAGTACTTC. Translation gives CASSLTSGGYEQYF.

The V and J genes are TRBV6-5 and TRBJ1-6, with D perhaps matching TRBD1 (5 bases). V lost 6 bases and J lost 10, with 19 bases in between. Germline V gene lookup returns CDR1 MNHEY and CDR2 SVGAGI. The CDR3 is 15 amino acids. This CDR3 is CASSDIVGGGSPLHF. CDR3 coding DNA: TGTGCCAGCAGCGATATCGTCGGGGGTGGATCACCCCTCCACTTT.

CDR3 DNA sequence: TGTGCCAGCAGCCAAGTCGGAGCGGGAGGGCGGGAGCAGTTCTTC. Translation gives CASSQVGAGGREQFF. The J gene is TRBJ2-1, the V gene TRBV3-1 (or the pseudogene TRBV3-2), with TRBD2 matching over 10 bases. This CDR3 has 15 amino acids. V gave up 1 base and J gave up 10 bases; unmatched junction bases: 7. Per germline, CDR1 LGHDT and CDR2 YNNKEL (reference sequence).

CDR3 DNA: TGTGCCAGCTCGCCTAAGGAAACGGCTTTCTTT. Protein: CASSPKETAFF. The chain couples TRBV18 to TRBJ1-1; no reliable D call. Germline-derived CDR1 and CDR2 are KGHSH and LQKENI. V was pared by 6 bases and J by 11 bases, with 13 bases between. The CDR3 is 11 residues long.

The chain employs TRBV20-1 and TRBJ2-7; 8 bases line up with TRBD1. The CDR3 is 11 residues long. Trimming at V came to 6 bases and at J to 4 bases, leaving 2 bases not matched to a gene. The V gene's germline CDR1 is DFQATT and CDR2 SNEGSKA (reference sequence). The CDR3, as DNA: TGCAGTGCCGGACAGGGTTACGAGCAGTACTTC. As protein: CSAGQGYEQYF.

The sample holds a few counts of this clone. The J gene is TRBJ1-5, the V gene TRBV6-6, with 11 nucleotides matching TRBD1. The CDR3 covers 15 residues. J lost 5 bases, V lost 6 bases, and 6 bases had no gene match. Germline V gene sequence: CDR1 MNHNY, CDR2 SVGAGI (reference sequence). CDR3: CASSLQGQGDQPQHF. The CDR3 DNA sequence: TGTGCCAGCAGCCTCCAGGGACAGGGGGATCAGCCCCAGCATTTT.

Only one count was recorded for this clone. This sequence joins TRBV30 and TRBJ1-2, with 8 nucleotides matching TRBD1. V shed 1 base, J shed 8 bases, and the junction held 12 bases outside the gene matches. CDR1 and CDR2 from the germline V gene are GTSNPN and SVGIG (reference sequence). The CDR3 consists of 15 residues. CDR3 region: CAWSGTGRISGGYTF. The CDR3 coding sequence is TGTGCCTGGAGTGGGACAGGGAGAATCTCGGGCGGCTACACCTTC.

The chain has TRBV6-5 and TRBJ1-1, with TRBD1 matching over 9 bases. V lost 6 bases to trimming and J lost 5 bases; unmatched junction nucleotides: 10. This CDR3 region has 15 residues. From germline, CDR1 is MNHEY and CDR2 SVGAGI. The CDR3 region has the DNA TGTGCCAGCAGGGGAACCGGGACAGGGTGGACTGAAGCTTTCTTT. It yields the protein CASRGTGTGWTEAFF.

The J gene is TRBJ1-1, the V gene TRBV19; 9 nucleotides align to TRBD1. The CDR3 sequence is 13 residues long. CDR1 and CDR2 from the germline V gene are LNHDA and SQIVND (reference sequence). V lost 6 bases, J lost 3 bases, and 2 bases stayed unmatched. Written as DNA, the CDR3 is TGTGCCAGTAGCCGGACAGGGGACACTGAAGCTTTCTTT. This codes for CASSRTGDTEAFF.